The clone carrying this TCR beta chain was detected many times. What it binds is unknown. The V gene end was trimmed by 4 bases and the J gene end by 5 bases; junction bases not matched to a gene: 5. CDR3 length equals 15 residues. CDR1 is SGHTA and CDR2 is FQGNSA in the germline V gene. Amplification targeted the TCR beta CDR3 regions, with RNA transcripts as the source material. Investigators did first-round RT-PCR with HTBI primers, then second-round multiplex PCR. TCRdb re-called the multiplex PCR reads with MiXCR, one entry per CDR3 protein. The repertoire holds about 400,000 distinct CDR3 sequences, with about 16% as singletons. This sample was taken from a study of Graves' ophthalmopathy and Graves' hyperthyroidism. General study results and limits: At just over 70% sensitivity and about 72% specificity, the model predicted progression of the ophthalmopathy.

The TCR comes from a woman under 30 with Graves' ophthalmopathy. The V and J genes are TRBV7-2 and TRBJ2-5; TRBD2 matches at 12 bases. The sequenced sample consisted of peripheral blood. The CDR3 nucleotides read TGTGCCAGCAGCTCTAGCGGGGGGGCCCGGGAGACCCAGTACTTC. It is translated as CASSSSGGARETQYF. Complete variable domain (other parts from reference TRBV7-2 and TRBJ2-5): GAGVSQSPSNKVTEKGKDVELRCDPISGHTALYWYRQSLGQGLEFLIYFQGNSAPDKSGLPSDRFSAERTGGSVSTLTIQRTQQEDSAVYLCASSSSGGARETQYFGPGTRLLVL.